These 16 T cell receptor beta chains were sequenced from one sample in a study of response to subunit inactivated influenza vaccine. TCRdb redid the calling of the RT-PCR reads with MiXCR, one entry per CDR3 protein. The sample includes around 570,000 distinct CDR3 sequences, 7.5% to 8.5% of them seen just once. Sequencing was performed on PBMCs from blood, taken about 23 months after vaccination. All receptors derive from a man in his fifties or sixties who received an inactivated influenza vaccine.

This clonotype was counted a few times. The chain recombines TRBV27 with TRBJ2-2, with TRBD1 matching 7 bases. The trim removed 2 bases at V and 7 bases at J, leaving 7 bases unmatched. This CDR3 comprises 15 residues. Per the germline V gene, CDR1 is MNHEY and CDR2 is SMNVEV (reference sequence). As DNA, the CDR3 is TGTGCCAGCAGTTTAACGACAGGGTCTGTCGGGGAGCTGTTTTTT. As protein: CASSLTTGSVGELFF.

This sequence joins TRBV29-1 and TRBJ1-5, with a possible D match to TRBD1 (5 bases). The germline V and J ends were trimmed by 4 bases and 3 bases, with 10 bases remaining between them. The CDR3 sequence is 13 residues long. CDR1 and CDR2 from the germline V gene are SQVTM and ANQGSEA. In DNA, the CDR3 is TGCAGCGTTGCTGTCGGGGCCAATCAGCCCCAGCATTTT. Translation gives CSVAVGANQPQHF.

This clonotype was picked up a small number of times. The chain joins TRBV5-1 to TRBJ2-6; D is undetermined. V was clipped by 4 bases and J by 2 bases, with 10 bases between them. Germline loops: CDR1 SGHRS, CDR2 YFSETQ. CDR3 length: 15 amino acids. CDR3 DNA sequence: TGCGCCAGCAGCCTGGGGAAACCTGGGGCCAACGTCCTGACTTTC. It specifies CASSLGKPGANVLTF.

This clonotype was seen only a few times. CDR3 DNA sequence: TGCGCCAGCAGCTTGGTGGCAGTAGAGGTGGATGAGCAGTTCTTC. Its protein product is CASSLVAVEVDEQFF. The V and J genes are TRBV5-1 and TRBJ2-1; D uncertain. Trimming left V 0 bases short and J 8 bases short, with 15 bases between. CDR1 is SGHRS and CDR2 is YFSETQ in the germline V gene. The CDR3 is made up of 15 amino acids.

Concerning this clonotype itself: With a much larger clone just one base away, this may be a read error. The rearrangement joins TRBV2 to TRBJ2-3, with unresolved D. The CDR3 runs to 16 residues. Trimming removed 5 bases from V and 1 base from J, with 16 bases in between. Germline lookup yields CDR1 SNHLY and CDR2 FYNNEI. CDR3 nucleotide sequence: TGTGCCAGCAGTCAACTGACCCAAAGAGGCACAGATACGCAGTATTTT. This sequence encodes CASSQLTQRGTDTQYF.

Concerning this clonotype: The junction departs from the called germline gene at one end, perhaps through a read error. The chain links TRBV5-1 to TRBJ1-1; no clear D. Germline V CDR1 and CDR2: SGHRS, YFSETQ. This CDR3 has 14 amino acids. CDR3 region: CASSSWAQNTDAFF. In DNA form, the CDR3 reads TGCGCCAGCAGCTCCTGGGCCCAGAACACTGATGCTTTCTTT.

This clonotype was observed at least ten times. The chain carries TRBV6-5 and TRBJ1-6; weak D call: TRBD1 (6 bases). Germline V gives CDR1 MNHEY, CDR2 SVGAGI. This CDR3 comprises 16 residues. Trimming removed 0 bases at V and 8 bases at J, with 14 bases between. The CDR3 DNA follows: TGTGCCAGCAGTTACTCGAGGGGGGGCGCGGATTCACCCCTCCACTTT. Translated, it gives CASSYSRGGADSPLHF.

This clonotype was counted at least ten times. The V and J genes are TRBV7-9 and TRBJ1-6; 8 nucleotides agree with TRBD1. The junction had 6 bases not matched to a gene; V was cut back by 6 bases and J by 11 bases. Germline assignment: CDR1 SEHNR and CDR2 FQNEAQ (reference sequence). The CDR3 spans 13 residues. CDR3 DNA: TGTGCCAGCAGACTCGAACAGGGGGCACCCCTCCACTTT. It specifies CASRLEQGAPLHF.

At least ten counts were recorded for this clonotype. V and J are TRBV14 and TRBJ2-1; D is undetermined. CDR1 is SGHDN, CDR2 FVKESK, per germline. The CDR3 totals 15 residues. V dropped 0 bases and J dropped 2 bases, with 8 bases sitting between them. The CDR3 region has the DNA TGTGCCAGCAGCCAAGACAGGTCCCCCTACAATGAGCAGTTCTTC. Protein: CASSQDRSPYNEQFF. Using reference TRBV14 and TRBJ2-1 for the parts outside the CDR3, the full variable domain is EAGVTQFPSHSVIEKGQTVTLRCDPISGHDNLYWYRRVMGKEIKFLLHFVKESKQDESGMPNNRFLAERTGGTYSTLKVQPAELEDSGVYFCASSQDRSPYNEQFFGPGTRLTVL.

This clonotype was seen more than once but under ten times. This rearrangement joins TRBV20-1 to TRBJ1-5; 12 bases align to TRBD1. Germline V gene sequence: CDR1 DFQATT, CDR2 SNEGSKA (reference sequence). The J segment lost 7 bases and the V segment lost 3 bases, leaving 7 bases of the junction unmatched. The CDR3 contains 15 residues. CDR3 in DNA: TGCAGTGCTAGCTATGGGACAGGGGGCGGGCAGCCCCAGCATTTT. Translation: CSASYGTGGGQPQHF.

This clonotype was detected many times. As DNA, the CDR3 is TGCAGCGTTGTCGGTAGCGGGCGTCTAGCCTCCTACGAGCAGTACTTC. Protein: CSVVGSGRLASYEQYF. The rearrangement joins TRBV29-1 to TRBJ2-7; 7 positions agree with TRBD2. V dropped 4 bases and J dropped 0; count of bases not matched to a gene: 12. CDR3 length: 16 residues. Germline CDR1 is SQVTM and CDR2 is ANQGSEA.

This clonotype occurred once. The chain is built from TRBV4-2 and TRBJ2-1; TRBD2 aligns across 8 bases. The length of the CDR3 is 16 residues. The junction had 6 bases not matched to a gene; V was cut back by 1 base and J by 4 bases. Germline assignment: CDR1 LGHNA and CDR2 YNFKEQ. CDR3: CASSQGEAGGYNEQFF. DNA of the CDR3: TGTGCCAGCAGCCAAGGTGAGGCGGGAGGATACAATGAGCAGTTCTTC.

For this clonotype: One junction end disagrees with the germline gene, perhaps due to a read error. This chain uses TRBV6-2 or TRBV6-3 with TRBJ2-3, with D maybe TRBD2 (5 bases). The CDR3 totals 11 residues. Germline V lookup: CDR1 MNHEY, CDR2 SVGEGT. The chain's CDR3 is CAISYKEVQYF. The CDR3 region has the DNA TGTGCCATCAGTTACAAGGAGGTGCAGTATTTT.

The chain is built from TRBV5-1 and TRBJ2-6; unclear D gene. There are 16 residues in the CDR3. V was cut by 5 bases and J by 0 bases, with 12 bases left in between. Germline V gene data show CDR1 as SGHRS and CDR2 as YFSETQ. The CDR3: CASRGNPSSGANVLTF. In DNA form, the CDR3 reads TGCGCCAGCAGGGGGAATCCTAGCTCTGGGGCCAACGTCCTGACTTTC. Combining the CDR3 with reference TRBV5-1 and TRBJ2-6 gives the whole variable domain KAGVTQTPRYLIKTRGQQVTLSCSPISGHRSVSWYQQTPGQGLQFLFEYFSETQRNKGNFPGRFSGRQFSNSRSEMNVSTLELGDSALYLCASRGNPSSGANVLTFGAGSRLTVL.

As for this clonotype: At one boundary the junction diverges from the germline segment, which might be a read error. The chain has TRBV3-1 and TRBJ2-1; D uncertain. CDR3 length: 15 residues. Germline V gives CDR1 LGHDT, CDR2 YNNKEL (reference sequence). DNA of the CDR3: TGTGCCAGCAGCCCCACCCCGAGCTCCTACAATGAGCAGTTGTTC. Residues: CASSPTPSSYNEQLF.

There are a few counts of this clonotype. V is TRBV4-2 and J is TRBJ2-3; no firm D call. CDR1 is LGHNA, CDR2 YNFKEQ, per germline. The V and J ends lost 4 bases and 6 bases respectively, with 20 bases between them. The CDR3 is made up of 16 amino acids. This chain's CDR3 is CASSPHAASSWDTQYF. For the CDR3, the DNA is TGTGCCAGCAGCCCTCATGCGGCCTCCTCGTGGGATACGCAGTATTTT.